Listed below are T cell receptor beta chains from one sample, sequenced in a study of blood T cell repertoires in COVID-19. Using immunoSEQ multiplex PCR, the repertoire was profiled, and TCRdb retains in-frame clones only, with some absent. There are around 180,000 clones in the sample; 74% occur only once, and 3% lies in the top ten. The specimen sequenced was peripheral blood. These receptors originate from a woman aged 80 or over with acute or convalescent COVID-19. Both conserved end residues are part of each CDR3. Fields, in order: V gene, J gene, clone size, D gene, CDR3 protein, CDR3 DNA. The D gene is left open where the match is weak. The size entry is marked missing in some rows and otherwise reads once, few, many or a size class.

V gene: TRBV5-1
J gene: TRBJ2-5
clone size: NA
D gene: TRBD2
CDR3 protein: CASSFWTSGSSETQYF
CDR3 DNA: TGCGCCAGCAGCTTTTGGACTAGCGGGAGTTCAGAGACCCAGTACTTC

V gene: TRBV19
J gene: TRBJ1-2
clone size: NA
D gene: NA
CDR3 protein: CASSNSGNDYGYTF
CDR3 DNA: TGTGCCAGTAGTAATAGCGGGAACGACTATGGCTACACCTTC

V gene: TRBV29-1
J gene: TRBJ1-1
clone size: NA
D gene: NA
CDR3 protein: CSVRGEAEAFF
CDR3 DNA: TGCAGCGTGAGAGGGGAGGCTGAAGCTTTCTTT

V gene: TRBV11-3
J gene: TRBJ2-2
clone size: many
D gene: NA
CDR3 protein: CASSLDPGTGELFF
CDR3 DNA: TGTGCCAGCAGCTTAGATCCGGGGACCGGGGAGCTGTTTTTT

V gene: TRBV11-3
J gene: TRBJ2-3
clone size: NA
D gene: TRBD2
CDR3 protein: CASSSWTSGSPDTQYF
CDR3 DNA: TGTGCCAGCAGCTCATGGACTAGCGGGAGTCCAGATACGCAGTATTTT

V gene: TRBV5-1
J gene: TRBJ2-7
clone size: NA
D gene: NA
CDR3 protein: CASSLVVGEQYF
CDR3 DNA: TGCGCCAGCAGCCTGGTGGTCGGTGAGCAGTACTTC

V gene: TRBV10-3
J gene: TRBJ2-7
clone size: NA
D gene: TRBD2
CDR3 protein: CAISAGREFEQYF
CDR3 DNA: TGTGCCATCAGTGCCGGGAGGGAGTTCGAGCAGTACTTC

V gene: TRBV5-4
J gene: TRBJ2-4
clone size: NA
D gene: NA
CDR3 protein: CASSLWAAKNIQYF
CDR3 DNA: TGTGCCAGCAGCTTGTGGGCTGCCAAAAACATTCAGTACTTC

V gene: TRBV28
J gene: TRBJ2-7
clone size: few
D gene: TRBD2
CDR3 protein: CASRAGTSGYEQYF
CDR3 DNA: TGTGCCAGCAGGGCCGGGACTAGCGGCTACGAGCAGTACTTC

V gene: TRBV6-1
J gene: TRBJ2-7
clone size: NA
D gene: TRBD1
CDR3 protein: CASSEVGGAGPYEQYF
CDR3 DNA: TGTGCCAGCAGTGAAGTAGGGGGCGCGGGTCCCTACGAGCAGTACTTC

V gene: TRBV6-2/TRBV6-3
J gene: TRBJ2-1
clone size: NA
D gene: NA
CDR3 protein: CASSYEGSDNEQFF
CDR3 DNA: TGTGCCAGCAGTTACGAGGGTAGCGACAATGAGCAGTTCTTC

V gene: TRBV6-5
J gene: TRBJ2-7
clone size: NA
D gene: TRBD2
CDR3 protein: CASILGLAGDEQYF
CDR3 DNA: TGTGCCAGCATCTTGGGACTAGCAGGGGACGAGCAGTACTTC

V gene: TRBV18
J gene: TRBJ2-5
clone size: few
D gene: NA
CDR3 protein: CASSPLETQYF
CDR3 DNA: TGTGCCAGCTCACCTCTAGAGACCCAGTACTTC

V gene: TRBV9
J gene: TRBJ1-4
clone size: NA
D gene: NA
CDR3 protein: CASSAALWSNEKLFF
CDR3 DNA: TGTGCCAGCAGTGCAGCCCTGTGGAGTAATGAAAAACTGTTTTTT

V gene: TRBV7-2
J gene: TRBJ1-5
clone size: NA
D gene: NA
CDR3 protein: CASSLSPSGNKGQPQHF
CDR3 DNA: TGTGCCAGCAGCTTATCCCCCTCCGGGAACAAGGGCCAGCCCCAGCATTTT

V gene: TRBV23-1
J gene: TRBJ2-7
clone size: NA
D gene: TRBD2
CDR3 protein: CASSHQPSGRHYEQYF
CDR3 DNA: TGCGCCAGCAGTCACCAACCTAGCGGGAGACACTACGAGCAGTACTTC

V gene: TRBV30
J gene: TRBJ2-3
clone size: NA
D gene: TRBD2
CDR3 protein: CAWTQGLGSTDTQYF
CDR3 DNA: TGTGCCTGGACCCAGGGACTAGGAAGCACAGATACGCAGTATTTT

V gene: TRBV27
J gene: TRBJ2-1
clone size: few
D gene: TRBD1
CDR3 protein: CASSNTGEAYNEQFF
CDR3 DNA: TGTGCCAGCAGTAATACAGGGGAAGCCTACAATGAGCAGTTCTTC

V gene: TRBV4-3
J gene: TRBJ1-1
clone size: NA
D gene: NA
CDR3 protein: CASSQDRGMNTEAFF
CDR3 DNA: TGCGCCAGCAGCCAAGACAGGGGAATGAACACTGAAGCTTTCTTT

V gene: TRBV18
J gene: TRBJ2-1
clone size: once
D gene: NA
CDR3 protein: CASSPGLPVVHEQFF
CDR3 DNA: TGTGCCAGCTCACCGGGACTCCCAGTCGTTCATGAGCAGTTCTTC

V gene: TRBV6-6
J gene: TRBJ1-1
clone size: NA
D gene: TRBD1
CDR3 protein: CASSPQGADTEAFF
CDR3 DNA: TGTGCCAGCAGTCCTCAGGGGGCGGACACTGAAGCTTTCTTT

V gene: TRBV10-3
J gene: TRBJ2-5
clone size: NA
D gene: TRBD1
CDR3 protein: CAISGQGQRGQETQYF
CDR3 DNA: TGTGCCATCAGTGGGCAGGGACAGAGGGGCCAAGAGACCCAGTACTTC

V gene: TRBV6-5
J gene: TRBJ1-1
clone size: NA
D gene: TRBD1
CDR3 protein: CASREGATEAFF
CDR3 DNA: TGTGCCAGCAGGGAGGGGGCGACCGAAGCTTTCTTT

V gene: TRBV5-4
J gene: TRBJ1-2
clone size: NA
D gene: NA
CDR3 protein: CASSSRQRDYGYTF
CDR3 DNA: TGTGCCAGCAGCTCCCGGCAGAGGGACTATGGCTACACCTTC

V gene: TRBV24-1
J gene: TRBJ2-3
clone size: NA
D gene: TRBD2
CDR3 protein: CATRRTSGTDTQYF
CDR3 DNA: TGTGCCACCAGGAGGACTAGCGGCACAGATACGCAGTATTTT

V gene: TRBV7-2
J gene: TRBJ1-2
clone size: NA
D gene: NA
CDR3 protein: CASSLAYGRLTDGYTF
CDR3 DNA: TGTGCCAGCAGCTTAGCGTATGGCCGACTCACCGATGGCTACACCTTC

V gene: TRBV18
J gene: TRBJ2-7
clone size: once
D gene: NA
CDR3 protein: CASSQTDSYEQYF
CDR3 DNA: TGTGCCAGCTCACAAACAGACTCCTACGAGCAGTACTTC

V gene: TRBV5-4
J gene: TRBJ1-2
clone size: NA
D gene: NA
CDR3 protein: CASSPNRANGYTF
CDR3 DNA: TGTGCCAGCAGCCCAAACAGGGCTAATGGCTACACCTTC

V gene: TRBV19
J gene: TRBJ1-5
clone size: NA
D gene: NA
CDR3 protein: CASSRDSLGQPQHF
CDR3 DNA: TGTGCCAGTAGCCGAGACAGTCTGGGTCAGCCCCAGCATTTT

V gene: TRBV28
J gene: TRBJ1-1
clone size: NA
D gene: TRBD1
CDR3 protein: CASRSLRGDTEAFF
CDR3 DNA: TGTGCCAGCAGATCCCTCAGGGGGGACACTGAAGCTTTCTTT

V gene: TRBV5-1
J gene: TRBJ1-4
clone size: NA
D gene: NA
CDR3 protein: CASSLAEENEKLFF
CDR3 DNA: TGCGCCAGCAGCTTGGCGGAGGAGAATGAAAAACTGTTTTTT

V gene: TRBV27
J gene: TRBJ2-7
clone size: NA
D gene: TRBD2
CDR3 protein: CASSYRTSGVDSYEQYF
CDR3 DNA: TGTGCCAGCAGTTACCGGACTAGCGGGGTCGATTCCTACGAGCAGTACTTC

V gene: TRBV5-1
J gene: TRBJ2-1
clone size: NA
D gene: TRBD2
CDR3 protein: CASSPTGTSGNRGYNEQFF
CDR3 DNA: TGCGCCAGCAGCCCGACCGGGACTAGCGGGAACCGGGGTTACAATGAGCAGTTCTTC

V gene: TRBV5-1
J gene: TRBJ1-2
clone size: NA
D gene: NA
CDR3 protein: CASSLDVGSGYGYTF
CDR3 DNA: TGCGCCAGCAGCTTGGATGTCGGGTCGGGCTATGGCTACACCTTC

V gene: TRBV2
J gene: TRBJ1-5
clone size: few
D gene: TRBD1
CDR3 protein: CASSGQGLHQPQHF
CDR3 DNA: TGTGCCAGCAGCGGACAGGGTTTACATCAGCCCCAGCATTTT

V gene: TRBV9
J gene: TRBJ2-7
clone size: NA
D gene: TRBD1
CDR3 protein: CASSEGQGAYEQYF
CDR3 DNA: TGTGCCAGCAGCGAGGGACAGGGGGCTTACGAGCAGTACTTC

V gene: TRBV28
J gene: TRBJ1-5
clone size: NA
D gene: TRBD1
CDR3 protein: CASSFGTGGLWQPQHF
CDR3 DNA: TGTGCCAGCAGTTTCGGGACAGGGGGCCTTTGGCAGCCCCAGCATTTT

V gene: TRBV6-4
J gene: TRBJ2-1
clone size: NA
D gene: TRBD1
CDR3 protein: CASSDPRTGVPNEQFF
CDR3 DNA: TGTGCCAGCAGTGACCCTCGGACAGGGGTGCCCAATGAGCAGTTCTTC

V gene: TRBV28
J gene: TRBJ2-3
clone size: NA
D gene: NA
CDR3 protein: CASSLTDTQYF
CDR3 DNA: TGTGCCAGCAGTCTCACAGATACGCAGTATTTT

V gene: TRBV3-1/TRBV3-2
J gene: TRBJ2-3
clone size: NA
D gene: TRBD1
CDR3 protein: CASSQGRDRGRYF
CDR3 DNA: TGTGCCAGCAGCCAAGGACGGGACAGGGGAAGGTATTTT

V gene: TRBV10-3
J gene: TRBJ1-4
clone size: NA
D gene: TRBD1
CDR3 protein: CAIPSIDRGREKLFF
CDR3 DNA: TGTGCCATCCCCTCCATCGACAGGGGGAGGGAAAAACTGTTTTTT

V gene: TRBV4-1
J gene: TRBJ2-2
clone size: NA
D gene: NA
CDR3 protein: CASSQDQDFTGELFF
CDR3 DNA: TGCGCCAGCAGCCAAGATCAGGACTTCACCGGGGAGCTGTTTTTT

V gene: TRBV6-5
J gene: TRBJ2-3
clone size: NA
D gene: TRBD2
CDR3 protein: CASSYGGRGRLDTQYF
CDR3 DNA: TGTGCCAGCAGTTACGGCGGGAGGGGGCGCCTAGATACGCAGTATTTT

V gene: TRBV27
J gene: TRBJ1-2
clone size: many
D gene: NA
CDR3 protein: CASSLQAGGVYGYTF
CDR3 DNA: TGTGCCAGCAGCCTACAGGCGGGGGGCGTCTATGGCTACACCTTC

V gene: TRBV19
J gene: TRBJ2-4
clone size: NA
D gene: TRBD2
CDR3 protein: CATGVRGRGIQYF
CDR3 DNA: TGTGCCACCGGGGTCCGTGGGAGGGGCATTCAGTACTTC

V gene: TRBV12-5
J gene: TRBJ2-7
clone size: NA
D gene: TRBD2
CDR3 protein: CASGLVHPRVRLAGSYEQYF
CDR3 DNA: TGTGCTAGTGGTTTGGTACATCCGAGGGTTAGACTAGCGGGCTCCTACGAGCAGTACTTC

V gene: TRBV12-3/TRBV12-4
J gene: TRBJ1-1
clone size: once
D gene: NA
CDR3 protein: CASRLGGTEAFF
CDR3 DNA: TGTGCCAGCAGGCTAGGGGGCACTGAAGCTTTCTTT

V gene: TRBV5-8
J gene: TRBJ1-4
clone size: NA
D gene: TRBD1
CDR3 protein: CASSIRQGVLFF
CDR3 DNA: TGTGCCAGCAGCATTCGACAGGGAGTACTGTTTTTT